A selection of T cell receptor beta chains follows, all from one sample in a study of control samples from healthy donors and cancer patients. Assay used: immunoSEQ multiplex PCR; TCRdb lists only in-frame clones, some missing. The repertoire holds about 45,000 clones, with under 95% as singletons. Sequenced: PBMCs. The receptors were sampled from a woman aged 40 to 50 with head and neck cancer. The CDR3 runs from the conserved cysteine through the conserved F or W. A D gene is named only where the DNA matches it firmly. Clone sizes are given selectively: once, few, many, or a class where the clone is expanded.

J gene,CDR3 length,D gene,clone size,V gene,CDR3 DNA,CDR3 protein
TRBJ2-1,17,NA,once,TRBV19,TGTGCCAGTAGTCCCCGAACTAGCTATCTCATCCACAATGAGCAGTTCTTC,CASSPRTSYLIHNEQFF
TRBJ2-5,11,NA,once,TRBV5-6,TGTGCCAGCAGCTTTAAAGAGACCCAGTACTTC,CASSFKETQYF
TRBJ2-1,12,NA,NA,TRBV28,TGTGCCAGCAGCCCTCAGGGCAATGAGCAGTTCTTC,CASSPQGNEQFF
TRBJ2-2,15,TRBD1,NA,TRBV7-3,TGTGCCAGCAGCATGACAGGGCTCGACACCGGGGAGCTGTTTTTT,CASSMTGLDTGELFF
TRBJ2-1,14,NA,NA,TRBV19,TGTGCCAGTAGCGGGGAGAGCTCCTACAATGAGCAGTTCTTC,CASSGESSYNEQFF
TRBJ1-2,13,NA,NA,TRBV18,TGTGCCAGCTCACCACAGCCTTCCGGGGGCTACACCTTC,CASSPQPSGGYTF
TRBJ1-1,14,NA,NA,TRBV3-1/TRBV3-2,TGTGCCAGCAAACTGAAACACAGTAACACTGAAGCTTTCTTT,CASKLKHSNTEAFF
TRBJ2-2,16,TRBD2,once,TRBV5-1,TGCGCCAGCAGCTCGGGACTAGCGGTGAACACCGGGGAGCTGTTTTTT,CASSSGLAVNTGELFF
TRBJ1-4,16,TRBD1,NA,TRBV14,TGTGCCAGCAGCCAAGAAGGAGGGGACAGGGTCGAAAAACTGTTTTTT,CASSQEGGDRVEKLFF
TRBJ1-5,12,NA,NA,TRBV12-3/TRBV12-4,TGTGCCAGCAGTTTGGGGGATCAGCCCCAGCATTTT,CASSLGDQPQHF
TRBJ2-7,15,TRBD1,NA,TRBV30,TGTGCCTGGAGTAGGACAGGGCCGCGATCCTACGAGCAGTACTTC,CAWSRTGPRSYEQYF
TRBJ1-3,17,NA,NA,TRBV9,TGTGCCAGCAGCGTAGTACCCAGTCAGAGCTCTGGAAACACCATATATTTT,CASSVVPSQSSGNTIYF
TRBJ1-2,14,NA,NA,TRBV7-3,TGTGCCAGCTCTTGGGACGGGGCTAACTATGGCTACACCTTC,CASSWDGANYGYTF
TRBJ1-2,14,TRBD1,NA,TRBV6-1,TGTGCCAGCAGTGAAGGTCCTGGACAGGGAAGGTCGGCCTTC,CASSEGPGQGRSAF
TRBJ2-7,16,NA,NA,TRBV21-1,TGTGCCAGCAGCAAAGAAAGGGTGTTGGAGACCTACGAGCAGTACTTC,CASSKERVLETYEQYF
TRBJ2-7,14,NA,NA,TRBV10-1,TGCGCCAGCAGTGAGTCGCGCCTGAGTTACGAGCAGTACTTC,CASSESRLSYEQYF
TRBJ1-5,19,TRBD1,NA,TRBV6-4,TGTGCCAGCAGGGAGAAATACTTGGGACAGCTTTATAGCAATCAGCCCCAGCATTTT,CASREKYLGQLYSNQPQHF
TRBJ1-2,12,NA,few,TRBV3-1/TRBV3-2,TGTGCCAGCAGCCAAGTGGACCGCGGACACACCTTC,CASSQVDRGHTF